The 26 T cell receptor beta chains listed next were all sequenced from one sample in a study of cytomegalovirus exposure and HLA in healthy donors. Using immunoSEQ multiplex PCR, the repertoire was profiled, and TCRdb retains in-frame clones only, with some absent. The sample lists under 100,000 clones; 96% were seen once. The sample was PBMCs. These receptors came from a man aged 18-30 years in good health and CMV-seronegative.

V and J are TRBV10-3 and TRBJ2-5, with 13 bases that match TRBD2. V was clipped by 3 bases and J by 5 bases; unmatched bases: 3. Germline CDR1 reads ENHRY; CDR2 reads SYGVKD. This CDR3 is 15 amino acids long. In DNA, the CDR3 is TGTGCCATCAGTGAAGGGACTAGCGGGAAGGAGACCCAGTACTTC. This encodes CAISEGTSGKETQYF.

The chain recombines TRBV27 with TRBJ1-1; TRBD1 is a possible D gene (6 bases). V was pared by 0 bases and J by 8 bases, with 10 bases between. Germline V gives CDR1 MNHEY, CDR2 SMNVEV (reference sequence). The CDR3 is 13 residues long. CDR3: CASSLSLGGEAFF. The CDR3 DNA sequence: TGTGCCAGCAGTTTATCCTTAGGGGGAGAAGCTTTCTTT.

The V call is TRBV25-1, the J call TRBJ1-2, with no clear D. Trimming cost V 1 base and J 3 bases, with 9 bases left between them. In germline, CDR1 is MGHDK, CDR2 SYGVNS. The CDR3 loop spans 14 amino acids. CDR3: CASSESQKHYGYTF. Here the CDR3 DNA reads TGTGCCAGCAGTGAATCTCAGAAACACTATGGCTACACCTTC.

The chain couples TRBV7-9 to TRBJ1-2; tentative D call: TRBD1 (5 bases). CDR3 length: 14 residues. Germline values: CDR1 SEHNR, CDR2 FQNEAQ (reference sequence). V was cut by 3 bases and J by 4 bases, with 12 bases left in between. DNA of the CDR3: TGTGCCAGCAGCTTCATCTCAGGGTTCTATGGCTACACCTTC. It yields the protein CASSFISGFYGYTF.

The chain recombines TRBV5-1 with TRBJ1-5, with a possible D match to TRBD1 (5 bases). V lost 0 bases to trimming and J lost 5 bases, with 6 bases between them. The CDR3 totals 13 residues. Germline CDR1 reads SGHRS; CDR2 reads YFSETQ. CDR3: CASSLARDQPQHF. The CDR3 DNA is TGCGCCAGCAGCTTGGCCAGGGATCAGCCCCAGCATTTT.

J is TRBJ2-3 and V is TRBV5-4; TRBD2 agrees at 8 bases. The CDR3 covers 15 residues. Germline CDR1 reads SGHNT; CDR2 reads YYREEE (reference sequence). With V trimmed by 0 bases and J by 2 bases, 2 bases remained unmatched. This chain's CDR3 is CASSLGTSITDTQYF. CDR3 nucleotide sequence: TGTGCCAGCAGCTTGGGGACTAGCATCACAGATACGCAGTATTTT.

The chain links TRBV7-2 to TRBJ2-3; unclear D gene. CDR1 and CDR2 (germline): SGHTA, FQGNSA. Trimming shortened V by 5 bases and J by 5 bases, and 17 bases separated the two germline ends. The CDR3 spans 15 residues. CDR3: CASSRPTQTGDTQYF. DNA for the CDR3: TGTGCCAGCAGCCGGCCGACCCAGACGGGAGATACGCAGTATTTT. The full variable domain, with the rest looked up from reference TRBV7-2 and TRBJ2-3, is GAGVSQSPSNKVTEKGKDVELRCDPISGHTALYWYRQSLGQGLEFLIYFQGNSAPDKSGLPSDRFSAERTGGSVSTLTIQRTQQEDSAVYLCASSRPTQTGDTQYFGPGTRLTVL.

The chain combines TRBV7-9 with TRBJ2-1; a possible D gene is TRBD1 (6 bases). Germline-derived CDR1 and CDR2 are SEHNR and FQNEAQ (reference sequence). The CDR3 is 14 residues long. V shed 2 bases and J shed 7 bases, with 12 bases lying between them. CDR3 region: CASSLTHRENEQFF. For the CDR3, the DNA is TGTGCCAGCAGCTTAACTCACAGGGAGAATGAGCAGTTCTTC. Looking up the rest from reference TRBV7-9 and TRBJ2-1 gives the full variable domain: DTGVSQNPRHKITKRGQNVTFRCDPISEHNRLYWYRQTLGQGPEFLTYFQNEAQLEKSRLLSDRFSAERPKGSFSTLEIQRTEQGDSAMYLCASSLTHRENEQFFGPGTRLTVL.

This sequence joins TRBV7-3 and TRBJ2-1; 9 bases align to TRBD1. The CDR3 loop spans 15 amino acids. The germline gives CDR1 SGHTA, CDR2 FQGTGA. V gave up 1 base and J gave up 6 bases; unmatched junction bases: 4. The CDR3 bases are TGTGCCAGCAGCTTAAGGGGACAGGGAGCCAATGAGCAGTTCTTC. Translation gives CASSLRGQGANEQFF.

The count of this clone is one. The CDR3 reads CASSPTESSKNIQYF. The CDR3 DNA sequence: TGTGCCAGCTCACCAACAGAGTCCTCCAAAAACATTCAGTACTTC. The rearrangement links TRBV18 to TRBJ2-4; D remains unclear. The CDR3 spans 15 residues. Trimming took 2 bases from V and 2 from J, leaving 10 bases between them. CDR1 KGHSH and CDR2 LQKENI come from the germline V gene.

CDR3 in DNA: TGTGCCAGCAGTGGGCCTGGGGGGGTTGAGACCCAGTACTTC. Protein product: CASSGPGGVETQYF. This chain uses TRBV2 with TRBJ2-5, with 7 positions matching TRBD2. After removal of 4 bases from V and 5 bases from J, the junction contained 7 bases not matched to a gene. This CDR3 is 14 amino acids long. Germline loops: CDR1 SNHLY, CDR2 FYNNEI.

The rearrangement links TRBV15 to TRBJ1-2, with D unclear. CDR1 and CDR2 from the germline V gene are LNHNV and YYDKDF (reference sequence). The CDR3 contains 14 residues. Between the trimmed V and J ends, which lost 1 base and 4 bases, there was a span of 10 bases. The CDR3 bases are TGTGCCACCAGCAGAGGTGAGGGTGCCTATGGCTACACCTTC. It specifies CATSRGEGAYGYTF.

The gene calls are TRBV2 and TRBJ1-5, with 9 nucleotides matching TRBD1. This CDR3 has 15 amino acids. CDR1 SNHLY and CDR2 FYNNEI come from the germline V gene. The ends lost 4 bases at V and 6 bases at J; junction bases unmatched: 7. The CDR3 DNA reads as TGTGCCAGCAGTGGTGTGACAGGGGGTTTTCAGCCCCAGCATTTT. This sequence encodes CASSGVTGGFQPQHF.

The rearrangement links TRBV6-6 to TRBJ2-1, with 7 bases aligning to TRBD2. The CDR3 totals 15 residues. V shed 6 bases, J shed 6 bases, and the junction held 11 bases outside the gene matches. Per germline, CDR1 MNHNY and CDR2 SVGAGI (reference sequence). The CDR3 here is CASSSPAGDINEQFF. CDR3 nucleotides: TGTGCCAGCAGCTCCCCGGCGGGAGATATCAATGAGCAGTTCTTC.

This chain joins TRBV5-8 and TRBJ1-2; D call uncertain. Germline loops: CDR1 SGHTS, CDR2 YDEGEE. The CDR3 loop spans 15 amino acids. Trimming removed 2 bases at V and 0 bases at J, with 11 bases between. This CDR3 reads CASSFTTIANYGYTF. Here the CDR3 DNA reads TGTGCCAGCAGCTTTACGACAATTGCTAACTATGGCTACACCTTC.

The chain carries TRBV2 and TRBJ2-2; TRBD2 matches at 8 bases. V gave up 9 bases and J gave up 1 base; unmatched junction bases: 7. The CDR3 extends over 15 amino acids. Germline-derived CDR1 and CDR2 are SNHLY and FYNNEI. CDR3 nucleotides: TGTGCCAGTACCAATAGCGGGAAGAACACCGGGGAGCTGTTTTTT. This encodes CASTNSGKNTGELFF.

The chain uses TRBV7-6 and TRBJ2-5; 8 positions agree with TRBD1. V was pared by 5 bases and J by 0 bases, with 11 bases of the junction left unmatched. This CDR3 has 17 residues. CDR1 and CDR2 from the germline V gene are SGHVS and FNYEAQ. The CDR3 is CASSPLLDREYQETQYF. The CDR3 DNA reads TGTGCCAGCAGCCCACTATTGGACAGGGAGTACCAAGAGACCCAGTACTTC.

The J gene is TRBJ2-1, the V gene TRBV19, with D possibly matching TRBD2 (5 bases). The CDR3 spans 14 residues. V was shortened by 6 bases and J by 0 bases, with 9 bases between the two germline ends. Germline lookup yields CDR1 LNHDA and CDR2 SQIVND (reference sequence). In nucleotides, the CDR3 is TGTGCCAGTAGATACCGGGACTCCTACAATGAGCAGTTCTTC. Its protein product is CASRYRDSYNEQFF. The full variable domain, its missing parts supplied by reference TRBV19 and TRBJ2-1, is DGGITQSPKYLFRKEGQNVTLSCEQNLNHDAMYWYRQDPGQGLRLIYYSQIVNDFQKGDIAEGYSVSREKKESFPLTVTSAQKNPTAFYLCASRYRDSYNEQFFGPGTRLTVL.

The chain is built from TRBV5-1 and TRBJ2-1, with a weak D call TRBD2 (6 bases). Germline loops: CDR1 SGHRS, CDR2 YFSETQ. The CDR3 has 14 residues. Trimming shortened V by 2 bases and J by 7 bases, and 13 bases separated the two germline ends. The chain's CDR3 is CASSLVGSTNEQFF. CDR3 nucleotide sequence: TGCGCCAGCAGCTTAGTCGGGAGCACGAATGAGCAGTTCTTC.

The V gene is TRBV5-1, the J gene TRBJ1-1, with D hard to call. Trimming removed 2 bases at V and 3 bases at J, with 17 bases between. The V gene's germline CDR1 is SGHRS and CDR2 YFSETQ. CDR3 length equals 16 residues. CDR3 DNA: TGCGCCAGCAGCTTACACCCCCGAGACACCCACACTGAAGCTTTCTTT. It translates to CASSLHPRDTHTEAFF.

The chain is built from TRBV27 and TRBJ2-7; 10 bases match TRBD2. After removal of 8 bases from V and 0 bases from J, the junction contained 4 bases not matched to a gene. The CDR3 has 14 amino acids. The V gene's germline CDR1 is MNHEY and CDR2 SMNVEV (reference sequence). The CDR3, as DNA: TGTGCCAGCCACCCTAGCGGGAGCTCCTACGAGCAGTACGTC. Translated, it gives CASHPSGSSYEQYV.

The chain joins TRBV30 to TRBJ2-2; D unclear. The CDR3 has 11 amino acids. From germline, CDR1 is GTSNPN and CDR2 SVGIG (reference sequence). The germline V and J ends were trimmed by 3 bases and 5 bases, with 4 bases remaining between them. CDR3 protein: CAWRETGELFF. CDR3 DNA: TGTGCCTGGAGGGAGACCGGGGAGCTGTTTTTT.

The chain recombines TRBV27 with TRBJ2-6; 8 nucleotides align to TRBD1. The J segment lost 1 base and the V segment lost 6 bases, leaving 11 bases of the junction unmatched. The CDR3 runs 18 residues. Looked up from germline, CDR1 is MNHEY and CDR2 is SMNVEV (reference sequence). This CDR3 reads CASRPDRQGWSGANVLTF. The CDR3 nucleotides are TGTGCCAGCAGACCGGACAGACAGGGGTGGTCTGGGGCCAACGTCCTGACTTTC.

In its sample, this clone was seen once. The rearrangement links TRBV6-1 to TRBJ2-1; possible D gene TRBD2, 5 bases. V was cut by 2 bases and J by 6 bases, with 17 bases left in between. The CDR3 length is 16 residues. Looked up from germline, CDR1 is MNHNS and CDR2 is SASEGT. CDR3 protein: CASSETLRGKSNEQFF. The DNA for the CDR3 is TGTGCCAGCAGTGAAACACTCCGGGGAAAGTCCAATGAGCAGTTCTTC.

The chain combines TRBV5-8 with TRBJ1-5, with 7 bases that match TRBD1. CDR1 is SGHTS and CDR2 is YDEGEE in the germline V gene. V lost 3 bases, J lost 5 bases, and 5 bases stayed unmatched. The CDR3 is made up of 14 amino acids. The CDR3 DNA sequence: TGTGCCAGCAGCTCCGGACAGGTGTATCAGCCCCAGCATTTT. The encoded protein is CASSSGQVYQPQHF.

This clone was detected only once. The gene calls are TRBV5-6 and TRBJ1-2; 7 nucleotides line up with TRBD1. Germline V gene data show CDR1 as SGHDT and CDR2 as YYEEEE. J lost 2 bases, V lost 4 bases, and 11 bases had no gene match. The CDR3 covers 16 residues. DNA of the CDR3: TGTGCCAGCAGCCCCCCACCGGGACAGAGAAACTATGGCTACACCTTC. This translates into CASSPPPGQRNYGYTF.